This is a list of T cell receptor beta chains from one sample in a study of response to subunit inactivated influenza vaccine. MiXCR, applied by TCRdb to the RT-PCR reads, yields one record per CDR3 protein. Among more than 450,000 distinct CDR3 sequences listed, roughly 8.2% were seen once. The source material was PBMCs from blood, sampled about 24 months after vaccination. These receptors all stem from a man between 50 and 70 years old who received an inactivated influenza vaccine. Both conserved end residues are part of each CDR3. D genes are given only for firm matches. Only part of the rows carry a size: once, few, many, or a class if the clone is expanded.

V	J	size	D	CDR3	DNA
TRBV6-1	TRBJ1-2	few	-	CASSTLQGRYGYTF	TGTGCCAGCAGTACCCTACAGGGACGCTATGGCTACACCTTC
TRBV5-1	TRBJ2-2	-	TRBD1	CASTPNRGQNTGELFF	TGCGCCAGCACTCCCAACAGGGGGCAGAACACCGGGGAGCTGTTTTTT
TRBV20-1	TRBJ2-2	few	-	CSARAGNVGELFF	TGCAGTGCTAGAGCGGGGAATGTCGGGGAGCTGTTTTTT
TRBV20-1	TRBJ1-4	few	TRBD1	CSARDSGQGPEKLFF	TGCAGTGCTAGAGATTCGGGACAGGGGCCGGAAAAACTGTTTTTT
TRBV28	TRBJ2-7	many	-	CASSRMGGTLSSYEQYF	TGTGCCAGCAGTCGGATGGGCGGGACACTGAGCTCCTACGAGCAGTACTTC
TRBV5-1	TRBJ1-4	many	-	CASSLEASPNEKLFF	TGCGCCAGCAGCTTGGAGGCATCACCGAATGAAAAACTGTTTTTT
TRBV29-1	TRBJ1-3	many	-	CSVAGVSGNTIYF	TGCAGCGTTGCGGGGGTCTCTGGAAACACCATATATTTT
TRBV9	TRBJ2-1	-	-	CASSVDPRDTYYNEQFF	TGTGCCAGCAGCGTAGACCCTCGGGACACCTACTACAATGAGCAGTTCTTC
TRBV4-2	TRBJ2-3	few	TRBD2	CASSPGLEGDTQYF	TGTGCCAGCAGCCCGGGACTAGAGGGAGATACGCAGTATTTT
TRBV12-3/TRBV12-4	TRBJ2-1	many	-	CASRAPGTTMGDEQFF	TGTGCCAGCAGAGCACCCGGGACGACTATGGGGGATGAGCAGTTCTTC
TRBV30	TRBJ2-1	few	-	CAWSRWGDSPYNEQFF	TGTGCCTGGAGTAGATGGGGGGACAGCCCTTACAATGAGCAGTTCTTC
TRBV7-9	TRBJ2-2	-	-	CASSPQTGSGTGELFF	TGTGCCAGCAGCCCCCAAACAGGGTCGGGCACCGGGGAGCTGTTTTTT
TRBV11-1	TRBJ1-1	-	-	CASRDQGIEAFF	TGTGCCAGCAGAGACCAAGGGATTGAAGCTTTCTTT
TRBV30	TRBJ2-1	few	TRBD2	CAWSVRGGRGYNEQFF	TGTGCCTGGAGTGTACGGGGCGGGAGAGGGTACAATGAGCAGTTCTTC
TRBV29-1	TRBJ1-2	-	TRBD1	CSVEGRGADGYTF	TGCAGCGTTGAAGGCAGGGGGGCGGATGGCTACACCTTC
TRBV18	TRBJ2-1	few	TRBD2	CASSPPGGGAYNEQFF	TGTGCCAGCTCACCGCCGGGAGGGGGGGCATACAATGAGCAGTTCTTC
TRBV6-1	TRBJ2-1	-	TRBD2	CASRHGTSGGEQFF	TGTGCCAGCAGACATGGGACTAGCGGGGGAGAGCAGTTCTTC
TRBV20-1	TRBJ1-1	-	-	CSARVQGSLHTEAFF	TGCAGTGCTAGAGTACAGGGCTCCCTCCACACTGAAGCTTTCTTT
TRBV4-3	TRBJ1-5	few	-	CASSQDRSGGGNQPQHF	TGCGCCAGCAGCCAAGATAGATCGGGGGGCGGCAATCAGCCCCAGCATTTT
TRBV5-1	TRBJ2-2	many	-	CASSIGTQYTGELFF	TGCGCCAGCAGCATCGGGACACAGTACACCGGGGAGCTGTTTTTT
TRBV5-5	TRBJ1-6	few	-	CASSWPPGARDSPLHF	TGTGCCAGCAGCTGGCCCCCGGGAGCCAGAGATTCACCCCTCCACTTT
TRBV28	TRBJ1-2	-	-	CASSLRPGDYGYTF	TGTGCCAGCAGTTTACGCCCAGGCGACTATGGCTACACCTTC
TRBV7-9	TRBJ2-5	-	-	CASSPIWIQETQYF	TGTGCCAGCAGCCCAATATGGATACAAGAGACCCAGTACTTC
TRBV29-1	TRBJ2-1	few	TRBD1	CSVKEARDRVASYNEQFF	TGCAGCGTTAAAGAAGCCCGGGACAGGGTGGCCTCCTACAATGAGCAGTTCTTC
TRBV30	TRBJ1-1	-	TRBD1	CAWSAWTGSAFF	TGTGCCTGGAGTGCTTGGACAGGGTCAGCTTTCTTT
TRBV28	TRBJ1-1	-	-	CASSLTFRAEAFF	TGTGCCAGCAGTTTAACATTCAGGGCTGAAGCTTTCTTT
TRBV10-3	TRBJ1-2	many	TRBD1	CAIRDRDPDGYTF	TGTGCCATCAGAGACAGGGACCCTGATGGCTACACCTTC